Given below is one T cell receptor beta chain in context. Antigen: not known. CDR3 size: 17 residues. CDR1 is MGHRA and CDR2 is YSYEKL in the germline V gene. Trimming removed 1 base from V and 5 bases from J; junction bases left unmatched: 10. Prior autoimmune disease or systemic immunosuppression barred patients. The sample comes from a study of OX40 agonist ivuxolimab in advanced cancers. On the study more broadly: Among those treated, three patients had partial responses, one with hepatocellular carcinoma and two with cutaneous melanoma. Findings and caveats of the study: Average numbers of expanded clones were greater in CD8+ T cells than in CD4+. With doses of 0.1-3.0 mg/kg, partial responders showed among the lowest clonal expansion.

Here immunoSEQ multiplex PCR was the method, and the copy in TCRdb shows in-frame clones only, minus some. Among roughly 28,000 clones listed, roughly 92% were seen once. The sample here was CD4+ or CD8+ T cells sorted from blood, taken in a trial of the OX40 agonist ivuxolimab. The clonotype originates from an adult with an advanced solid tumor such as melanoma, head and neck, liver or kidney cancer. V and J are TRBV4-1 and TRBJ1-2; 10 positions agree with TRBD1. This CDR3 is CASSQVTDRGYVYGYTF. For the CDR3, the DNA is TGCGCCAGCAGCCAAGTAACGGACAGGGGGTATGTGTATGGCTACACCTTC.